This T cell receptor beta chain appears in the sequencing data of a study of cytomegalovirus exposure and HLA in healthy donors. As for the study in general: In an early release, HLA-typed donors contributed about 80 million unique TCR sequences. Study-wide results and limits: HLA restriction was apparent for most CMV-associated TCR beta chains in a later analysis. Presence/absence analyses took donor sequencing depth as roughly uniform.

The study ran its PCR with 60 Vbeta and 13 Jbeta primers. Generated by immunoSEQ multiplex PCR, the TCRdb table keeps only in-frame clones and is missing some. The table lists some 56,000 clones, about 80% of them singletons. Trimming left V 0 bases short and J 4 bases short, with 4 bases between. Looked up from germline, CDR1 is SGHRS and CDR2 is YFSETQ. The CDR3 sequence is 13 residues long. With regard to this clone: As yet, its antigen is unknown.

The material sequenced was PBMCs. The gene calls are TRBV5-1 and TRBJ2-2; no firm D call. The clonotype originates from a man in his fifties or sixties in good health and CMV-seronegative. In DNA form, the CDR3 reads TGCGCCAGCAGCTTGGCGGTCACCGGGGAGCTGTTTTTT. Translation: CASSLAVTGELFF.